This T cell receptor (beta chain) was sequenced in a study of T-cell reconstitution after alpha-beta-depleted transplantation in children. Study-wide findings and caveats: At the one-year point after transplant, T-cell counts and TCRbeta diversity were found to come mostly from T cells that had been newly produced. Some patients' high day-60 TCRbeta diversity was traced to surviving recipient T cells and thymic progenitors.

The table lists this clonotype with many counts. Its antigen remains unidentified. Unique molecular identifiers were built into the TCRbeta library. TCRdb independently ran MiXCR on the PCR reads; one entry per CDR3 protein. This sample yields about 150,000 distinct CDR3 sequences, of which roughly 8.8% are seen a single time; 15% to 20% belongs to the top ten. Source: PBMCs, mostly from graft donor cells, taken 180 days after TCRalphabeta/CD19-depleted stem cell transplant. This receptor was obtained from a female patient aged 2-15 years who had a stem cell transplant for congenital amegakaryocytic thrombocytopenia, so the T cells may come from the graft donor.

DNA of the CDR3: TGTGCCAGCAGCCGGGAGGGGCTAGCGGGAGACAATGAGCAGTTCTTC. Translating gives CASSREGLAGDNEQFF. This chain links TRBV4-2 with TRBJ2-1; 10 bases are a match to TRBD2. The J segment lost 5 bases and the V segment lost 4 bases, leaving 8 bases of the junction unmatched. There are 16 residues in the CDR3. Per the germline V gene, CDR1 is LGHNA and CDR2 is YNFKEQ.